The 23 T cell receptor beta chains presented below share a single source sample, sequenced in a study of blood T cell repertoires in COVID-19. The protocol was immunoSEQ multiplex PCR, while the TCRdb copy is restricted to in-frame clones and leaves out a portion. The data hold about 58,000 clones, with roughly 90% observed a single time. Specimen: peripheral blood. The source is a woman in her sixties with active COVID-19.

The chain employs TRBV7-6 and TRBJ2-1, with D possibly TRBD1 on 5 matching bases. V gave up 1 base and J gave up 7 bases, with 14 bases separating them. CDR1 is SGHVS and CDR2 is FNYEAQ in the germline V gene. This CDR3 region has 15 residues. The CDR3 protein is CASSLGQGLLNEQFF. The CDR3 DNA reads as TGTGCCAGCAGCTTAGGGCAGGGCCTCTTGAATGAGCAGTTCTTC.

J is TRBJ2-5 and V is TRBV11-3; 8 bases line up with TRBD2. Trimming removed 5 bases from V and 4 bases from J; junction bases left unmatched: 9. The CDR3 runs 15 residues. CDR1 is SGHNT and CDR2 is YENEEA in the germline V gene. CDR3 residues: CASSRSGGPTETQYF. In DNA, the CDR3 is TGTGCCAGCAGCCGAAGCGGGGGCCCCACAGAGACCCAGTACTTC. Full variable domain (outside the CDR3, taken from reference TRBV11-3 and TRBJ2-5): EAGVVQSPRYKIIEKKQPVAFWCNPISGHNTLYWYLQNLGQGPELLIRYENEEAVDDSQLPKDRFSAERLKGVDSTLKIQPAELGDSAVYLCASSRSGGPTETQYFGPGTRLLVL.

This chain joins TRBV6-5 and TRBJ2-7; possible D gene TRBD1, 6 bases. Trimming left V 2 bases short and J 7 bases short, with 9 bases between. Germline lookup yields CDR1 MNHEY and CDR2 SVGAGI. The CDR3 spans 12 residues. CDR3 loop: CASSYPGTEQYF. DNA for the CDR3: TGTGCCAGCAGTTACCCCGGGACAGAGCAGTACTTC.

V is TRBV4-1 and J is TRBJ2-5; D is unresolved. Germline V gene data show CDR1 as MGHRA and CDR2 as YSYEKL. Trimming stripped 1 base from V and 3 bases from J, with 6 bases between. The CDR3 is 13 amino acids. Written as DNA, the CDR3 is TGCGCCAGCAGCCAAGGTCAGGAAGAGACCCAGTACTTC. This codes for CASSQGQEETQYF.

The V call is TRBV24-1, the J call TRBJ2-3; TRBD2 is a possible D gene (6 bases). CDR1 and CDR2 from the germline V gene are KGHDR and SFDVKD. This CDR3 contains 16 residues. V shed 4 bases and J shed 3 bases, with 16 bases lying between them. CDR3 region: CATSDGKTGGTDTQYF. CDR3 in DNA: TGTGCCACCAGTGACGGAAAGACCGGGGGTACAGATACGCAGTATTTT.

V usage is TRBV5-5 and J usage is TRBJ1-4, with 11 positions matching TRBD1. The CDR3 is 16 amino acids. J was trimmed by 7 bases and V by 3 bases; bases with no gene match: 8. Looked up from germline, CDR1 is SGHKS and CDR2 is YYEKEE (reference sequence). The CDR3 region has the DNA TGTGCCAGCAGCTCCAGGACAGGGGGCGGCGGTGAAAAACTGTTTTTT. As protein: CASSSRTGGGGEKLFF.

Points on this clone: This specimen includes other DNA sequences encoding the same CDR3. The chain carries TRBV5-4 and TRBJ2-7, with D possibly matching TRBD1 (5 bases). Trimming removed 0 bases from V and 1 base from J, with 8 bases in between. The length of the CDR3 is 14 residues. The V gene's germline CDR1 is SGHNT and CDR2 YYREEE (reference sequence). The CDR3 DNA reads TGTGCCAGCAGCTTGGGGCAGGGTTCCTACGAGCAGTACTTC. Protein: CASSLGQGSYEQYF.

The V gene is TRBV9, the J gene TRBJ1-2; 7 nucleotides agree with TRBD1. The germline gives CDR1 SGDLS, CDR2 YYNGEE. V shed 2 bases, J shed 0 bases, and the junction held 16 bases outside the gene matches. There are 19 residues in the CDR3. CDR3 coding DNA: TGTGCCAGCAGCGTGGGGACAGCCTCCTTTTCATCCACTAACTATGGCTACACCTTC. As protein: CASSVGTASFSSTNYGYTF.

The chain employs TRBV5-1 and TRBJ2-3; TRBD1 might be the D (6 bases). Trimming took off 4 bases at V and 4 bases at J, with 16 bases between the two ends. This CDR3 contains 15 residues. Germline loops: CDR1 SGHRS, CDR2 YFSETQ. CDR3 in DNA: TGCGCCAGCAGCCCACATTCAGGGGTAGCAGATACGCAGTATTTT. Its protein product is CASSPHSGVADTQYF. The full variable domain, rest sourced from reference TRBV5-1 and TRBJ2-3, is KAGVTQTPRYLIKTRGQQVTLSCSPISGHRSVSWYQQTPGQGLQFLFEYFSETQRNKGNFPGRFSGRQFSNSRSEMNVSTLELGDSALYLCASSPHSGVADTQYFGPGTRLTVL.

The chain has TRBV5-6 and TRBJ2-1; TRBD2 might be the D (5 bases). Germline CDR1 is SGHDT and CDR2 is YYEEEE. The length of the CDR3 is 17 residues. Between the trimmed V and J ends, which lost 0 bases and 7 bases, there was a span of 20 bases. The CDR3 loop reads CASSLVPGITVENEQFF. In DNA, the CDR3 is TGTGCCAGCAGCTTGGTGCCGGGGATTACAGTCGAAAATGAGCAGTTCTTC.

This rearrangement joins TRBV5-4 to TRBJ2-3; 12 positions agree with TRBD1. Germline CDR1 SGHNT, CDR2 YYREEE (reference sequence). CDR3 size: 19 residues. Trimming took 0 bases from V and 5 from J; bases not matched to a gene: 13. CDR3 nucleotide sequence: TGTGCCAGCAGCTTGGGCCTCCCGGGACAGGGGGCGGTTGGAGATACGCAGTATTTT. Encoded protein: CASSLGLPGQGAVGDTQYF.

The gene calls are TRBV6-1 and TRBJ2-4, with D maybe TRBD1 (6 bases). Germline CDR1 is MNHNS and CDR2 is SASEGT. Trimming removed 3 bases from V and 6 bases from J, with 12 bases in between. The CDR3 extends over 14 amino acids. This CDR3 reads CASSEGLDRNIQYF. The CDR3 DNA reads TGTGCCAGCAGTGAGGGGTTGGACAGAAACATTCAGTACTTC.

This clone was seen only once. This chain connects TRBV9 to TRBJ1-2; TRBD1 matches 8 bases. V shed 0 bases and J 3 bases; nucleotides not matched to a gene: 10. The V gene's germline CDR1 is SGDLS and CDR2 YYNGEE. The CDR3 spans 17 residues. CDR3 nucleotides: TGTGCCAGCAGCGTAGAAAGAGGGCCAGGGGGCTACTATGGCTACACCTTC. Protein product: CASSVERGPGGYYGYTF.

The chain joins TRBV4-1 to TRBJ2-3; TRBD2 agrees at 7 bases. This CDR3 is 18 amino acids long. V lost 4 bases and J lost 2; bases outside the gene matches: 15. CDR1 is MGHRA and CDR2 is YSYEKL in the germline V gene. The CDR3 DNA reads as TGCGCCAGCAGCCCGCCGGCCGGGACTACCCCTGACACAGATACGCAGTATTTT. Its protein product is CASSPPAGTTPDTDTQYF.

The chain recombines TRBV6-1 with TRBJ1-2; no clear D gene. The CDR3 covers 12 residues. Germline V gene sequence: CDR1 MNHNS, CDR2 SASEGT. V lost 2 bases and J lost 8, with 9 bases in between. CDR3: CASSERRRGYTF. CDR3 DNA sequence: TGTGCCAGCAGTGAAAGGCGGAGAGGCTACACCTTC.

This clone appeared a single time. The J gene is TRBJ1-6, the V gene TRBV6-5; the D gene is possibly TRBD1 (6 bases). The germline gives CDR1 MNHEY, CDR2 SVGAGI. The CDR3 totals 16 residues. Trimming stripped 0 bases from V and 9 bases from J, with 15 bases between. The CDR3 sequence: CASSYSGDGTLSPLHF. The CDR3 region has the DNA TGTGCCAGCAGTTACTCGGGGGACGGGACACTTTCACCCCTCCACTTT.

This rearrangement joins TRBV9 to TRBJ1-3, with unresolved D. The CDR3 is 15 amino acids. Trimming removed 0 bases from V and 0 bases from J, with 7 bases in between. CDR1 is SGDLS and CDR2 is YYNGEE in the germline V gene. Here the CDR3 DNA reads TGTGCCAGCAGCGTAGTCCCACACTCTGGAAACACCATATATTTT. This gives the protein CASSVVPHSGNTIYF.

This clone was seen a single time. The chain couples TRBV15 to TRBJ1-2; D call uncertain. Trimming took off 0 bases at V and 4 bases at J, with 3 bases between the two ends. CDR3 length: 12 residues. In germline, CDR1 is LNHNV, CDR2 YYDKDF (reference sequence). The CDR3 here is CATSRDSYGYTF. The CDR3 nucleotides are TGTGCCACCAGCAGAGACAGCTATGGCTACACCTTC.

The chain recombines TRBV30 with TRBJ1-4; D remains unclear. V lost 2 bases and J 5 bases, leaving 15 bases between the germline ends. Per the germline V gene, CDR1 is GTSNPN and CDR2 is SVGIG (reference sequence). This CDR3 contains 15 residues. CDR3 protein: CAWSSVSGINEKLFF. The CDR3 DNA is TGTGCCTGGAGTTCCGTGTCGGGGATAAATGAAAAACTGTTTTTT. Full variable domain (missing parts from reference TRBV30 and TRBJ1-4): SQTIHQWPATLVQPVGSPLSLECTVEGTSNPNLYWYRQAAGRGLQLLFYSVGIGQISSEVPQNLSASRPQDRQFILSSKKLLLSDSGFYLCAWSSVSGINEKLFFGSGTQLSVL.

This chain uses TRBV4-3 with TRBJ1-2; TRBD1 agrees at 10 bases. Germline CDR1 reads LGHNA; CDR2 reads YSLEER. The CDR3 totals 16 residues. Trimming cost V 2 bases and J 4 bases; bases outside gene matches: 7. CDR3 sequence: CASSQSGQGTSYGYTF. CDR3 in DNA: TGCGCCAGCAGCCAATCGGGACAGGGGACCTCCTATGGCTACACCTTC.

V gene TRBV7-3 combines with J gene TRBJ2-3; 13 bases map to TRBD2. This CDR3 is built from 15 residues. V was clipped by 4 bases and J by 5 bases; unmatched bases: 3. The germline CDR1 and CDR2 sequences are SGHTA and FQGTGA. The CDR3 reads CASSWTSGGGDTQYF. The CDR3 DNA sequence: TGTGCCAGCAGCTGGACTAGCGGGGGTGGAGATACGCAGTATTTT.

The rearrangement links TRBV9 to TRBJ2-3; D is possibly TRBD1 (5 bases). The germline gives CDR1 SGDLS, CDR2 YYNGEE. V was clipped by 0 bases and J by 0 bases, with 11 bases between them. This CDR3 has 16 amino acids. This CDR3 is CASSVEGHPSTDTQYF. CDR3 nucleotides: TGTGCCAGCAGCGTAGAGGGGCACCCTAGCACAGATACGCAGTATTTT.

This rearrangement joins TRBV19 to TRBJ1-5, with D tentatively TRBD1 (6 bases). From germline, CDR1 is LNHDA and CDR2 SQIVND (reference sequence). CDR3 length: 15 amino acids. CDR3 sequence (DNA): TGTGCAGCGGGGGCTAGGGGGGCGAGGAATCAGCCCCAGCATTTT. It translates to CAAGARGARNQPQHF. The whole variable domain, filled in from reference TRBV19 and TRBJ1-5, reads DGGITQSPKYLFRKEGQNVTLSCEQNLNHDAMYWYRQDPGQGLRLIYYSQIVNDFQKGDIAEGYSVSREKKESFPLTVTSAQKNPTAFYLCAAGARGARNQPQHFGDGTRLSIL.